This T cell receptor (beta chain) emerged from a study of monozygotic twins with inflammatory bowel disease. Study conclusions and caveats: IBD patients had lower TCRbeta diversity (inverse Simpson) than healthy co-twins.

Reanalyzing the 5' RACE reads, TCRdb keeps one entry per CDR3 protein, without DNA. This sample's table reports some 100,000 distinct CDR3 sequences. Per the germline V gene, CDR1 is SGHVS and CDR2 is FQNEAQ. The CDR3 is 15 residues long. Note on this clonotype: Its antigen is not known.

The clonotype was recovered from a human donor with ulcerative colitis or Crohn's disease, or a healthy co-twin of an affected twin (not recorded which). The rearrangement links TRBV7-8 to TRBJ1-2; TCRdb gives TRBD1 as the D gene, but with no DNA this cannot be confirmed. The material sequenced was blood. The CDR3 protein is CASSSTSGAANGYTF.